This is a list of T cell receptor beta chains from one sample in a study of blood T cell repertoires in COVID-19. Data came from immunoSEQ multiplex PCR; TCRdb stores just in-frame clones and leaves some out. The data contain 200,000 to 250,000 clones, about 86% of them singletons. Sequencing was performed on peripheral blood. The source is a woman in her twenties or thirties who had recovered from COVID-19. Each CDR3 is given with its conserved first and last residue. The D gene is left open where the match is weak. Part of the rows lack a size; the others show once, few, many or a class for expanded clones.

cdr3_length d_call j_call clone_size v_call cdr3_aa cdr3_nt
17 - TRBJ2-3 - TRBV27 CASSIAGEIRSGDTQYF TGTGCCAGCAGCATTGCAGGGGAGATTCGTTCTGGAGATACGCAGTATTTT
15 TRBD2 TRBJ2-3 - TRBV5-1 CASSLRMTSPNTQYF TGCGCCAGCAGCTTGAGAATGACTAGCCCTAATACGCAGTATTTT
15 - TRBJ1-1 - TRBV3-1/TRBV3-2 CASSHHRRGETEAFF TGTGCCAGCAGCCACCATCGACGGGGGGAGACTGAAGCTTTCTTT
15 - TRBJ2-7 - TRBV7-8 CASSRTVGSSYEQYF TGTGCCAGCAGCCGCACAGTGGGCAGCTCCTACGAGCAGTACTTC
13 - TRBJ1-2 few TRBV18 CASSLGNREGYTF TGTGCCAGCTCATTGGGAAACAGGGAAGGCTACACCTTC
17 TRBD1 TRBJ2-3 - TRBV24-1 CATSDQPGQGEADTQYF TGTGCCACCAGTGATCAGCCGGGACAGGGGGAGGCAGATACGCAGTATTTT
14 - TRBJ2-6 - TRBV7-8 CASNQGSGANVLTF TGTGCCAGCAACCAGGGGTCTGGGGCCAACGTCCTGACTTTC
14 TRBD1 TRBJ2-7 - TRBV20-1 CSASYPGQSYEQYF TGCAGTGCGAGTTATCCGGGACAGTCCTACGAGCAGTACTTC
18 TRBD1 TRBJ2-1 once TRBV5-1 CASSGKRTGPGPYNEQFF TGCGCCAGCAGCGGGAAAAGGACAGGCCCCGGACCTTACAATGAGCAGTTCTTC
16 - TRBJ2-5 - TRBV5-4 CASSLGGNTNQETQYF TGTGCCAGCAGCTTGGGAGGGAACACTAACCAAGAGACCCAGTACTTC
15 - TRBJ2-1 - TRBV3-1/TRBV3-2 CASSPTSGGRREQFF TGTGCCAGCAGCCCAACCTCCGGGGGGCGACGTGAGCAGTTCTTC
15 TRBD2 TRBJ2-3 - TRBV13 CASSLAPTSADTQYF TGTGCCAGCAGCTTAGCCCCGACTAGCGCAGATACGCAGTATTTT
13 - TRBJ1-1 - TRBV19 CASRRVIGTEAFF TGTGCCAGTAGGAGGGTAATAGGGACTGAAGCTTTCTTT
18 TRBD1 TRBJ2-3 - TRBV7-9 CASTKGEGQGVTADTQYF TGTGCCAGCACCAAAGGGGAAGGACAGGGGGTAACGGCAGATACGCAGTATTTT
22 TRBD1 TRBJ1-1 few TRBV29-1 CSVSFWGRGTETPTLLNTEAFF TGCAGCGTTTCTTTTTGGGGTCGCGGGACAGAAACTCCAACCCTCTTGAACACTGAAGCTTTCTTT
16 - TRBJ2-3 - TRBV16 CASSPTPTGSTDTQYF TGTGCCAGCAGCCCCACCCCCACGGGGAGCACAGATACGCAGTATTTT
17 TRBD1 TRBJ1-1 - TRBV7-9 CASSLIPGQGLNTEAFF TGTGCCAGCAGCTTGATACCGGGACAGGGGTTGAACACTGAAGCTTTCTTT
15 - TRBJ2-3 - TRBV18 CASSPPSKRADTQYF TGTGCCAGCTCACCACCTTCCAAACGGGCAGATACGCAGTATTTT
14 TRBD2 TRBJ2-3 - TRBV7-2 CASSSASGTDTQYF TGTGCCAGCAGCTCAGCTAGCGGAACAGATACGCAGTATTTT
14 TRBD2 TRBJ2-4 - TRBV19 CASSEAGGKNIQYF TGTGCCAGTAGTGAGGCGGGGGGAAAAAACATTCAGTACTTC
21 - TRBJ2-6 - TRBV7-7 CASSLATNLTEFVSGANVLTF TGTGCCAGCAGCTTAGCTACCAACCTTACAGAGTTTGTCTCTGGGGCCAACGTCCTGACTTTC
16 TRBD2 TRBJ2-3 - TRBV6-1 CASSGSAGGQVDTQYF TGTGCCAGCAGTGGTTCTGCGGGGGGGCAGGTAGATACGCAGTATTTT
14 TRBD1 TRBJ2-1 - TRBV5-5 CASSWDRVVNEQFF TGTGCCAGCAGCTGGGACAGGGTGGTCAATGAGCAGTTCTTC
15 - TRBJ2-5 - TRBV7-6 CASSLEVQGLETQYF TGTGCCAGCAGCTTAGAAGTCCAGGGGCTAGAGACCCAGTACTTC
14 TRBD2 TRBJ2-1 - TRBV6-5 CASSGLATHNEQFF TGTGCCAGCTCCGGACTAGCGACACACAATGAGCAGTTCTTC
15 - TRBJ1-1 - TRBV27 CASSPGRREGTEAFF TGTGCCAGCAGTCCCGGGCGCAGGGAGGGCACTGAAGCTTTCTTT
11 - TRBJ1-4 - TRBV12-3/TRBV12-4 CASIWEAKLFF TGTGCCAGCATCTGGGAGGCAAAACTGTTTTTT
15 - TRBJ1-3 - TRBV5-1 CASSLAQPLEDTIYF TGCGCCAGCAGCTTGGCTCAGCCTCTGGAGGACACCATATATTTT
15 - TRBJ2-2 once TRBV20-1 CSASRGAGGTGELFF TGCAGTGCTAGTCGTGGGGCCGGGGGCACCGGGGAGCTGTTTTTT
14 TRBD1 TRBJ1-1 - TRBV5-5 CASSPGTGRAEAFF TGTGCCAGCAGCCCCGGGACAGGAAGAGCTGAAGCTTTCTTT
15 - TRBJ1-1 - TRBV6-5 CASRKNRSVFAEAFF TGTGCCAGCAGAAAAAACAGGAGCGTATTCGCTGAAGCTTTCTTT
13 - TRBJ2-2 - TRBV7-9 CASTTTFGGELFF TGTGCCAGCACCACAACTTTTGGCGGGGAGCTGTTTTTT
14 TRBD2 TRBJ2-7 - TRBV9 CASSTGTTSYEQYF TGTGCCAGCAGCACTGGGACTACCTCCTACGAGCAGTACTTC
13 TRBD1 TRBJ1-2 - TRBV7-9 CASGRDRGRFNTF TGTGCCAGCGGTCGCGACAGGGGGCGGTTTAACACCTTC
16 - TRBJ2-7 - TRBV5-1 CASSLSMVPGVDEQYF TGCGCCAGCAGCTTGTCGATGGTCCCGGGGGTTGACGAGCAGTACTTC
15 TRBD1 TRBJ2-1 - TRBV5-1 CASSLGQGDTNEQFF TGCGCCAGCAGCTTGGGACAGGGGGATACGAATGAGCAGTTCTTC
14 - TRBJ1-5 - TRBV24-1 CATSDVLSNQPQHF TGTGCCACCAGTGATGTGTTAAGCAATCAGCCCCAGCATTTT
20 - TRBJ2-4 - TRBV15 CATSRVQVLDSRIAKNIQYF TGTGCCACCAGCAGAGTCCAGGTCTTAGATTCCCGTATAGCCAAAAACATTCAGTACTTC
16 - TRBJ2-6 - TRBV6-1 CASSGGGGAGANVLTF TGTGCCAGCAGTGGTGGGGGGGGCGCTGGGGCCAACGTCCTGACTTTC
13 TRBD1 TRBJ1-1 - TRBV15 CATSPGGYTEAFF TGTGCCACCAGCCCAGGGGGGTACACTGAAGCTTTCTTT
14 TRBD1 TRBJ1-6 - TRBV9 CASSAGTGGSPLHF TGTGCCAGCAGCGCCGGGACAGGGGGTTCACCCCTCCACTTT
14 TRBD1 TRBJ1-4 few TRBV30 CAWSSGGPGEKLFF TGTGCCTGGAGTTCAGGGGGCCCTGGGGAAAAACTGTTTTTT
16 - TRBJ1-6 - TRBV4-2 CASSPRETANNSPLHF TGTGCCAGCAGCCCAAGAGAGACAGCCAATAATTCACCCCTCCACTTT
14 - TRBJ2-1 few TRBV7-3 CASSFEPPYNEQFF TGTGCCAGCAGTTTTGAGCCACCCTACAATGAGCAGTTCTTC
16 TRBD1 TRBJ1-3 - TRBV19 CASSIGSRGLGNTIYF TGTGCCAGTAGTATAGGTAGCAGGGGGCTTGGAAACACCATATATTTT
12 TRBD1 TRBJ2-1 - TRBV5-6 CASSAGTGEQFF TGTGCCAGCAGCGCCGGGACAGGGGAGCAGTTCTTC
13 - TRBJ2-7 once TRBV10-3 CAISQSRGYEQYF TGTGCCATCAGTCAATCACGGGGCTACGAGCAGTACTTC
15 - TRBJ1-1 many TRBV6-5 CASSYRTGLSTEAFF TGTGCCAGCAGTTACCGTACAGGGTTGAGCACTGAAGCTTTCTTT
9 - TRBJ1-1 - TRBV30 CASSRAAFF TGTGCCTCTTCGCGGGCGGCTTTCTTT
14 TRBD1 TRBJ2-7 once TRBV12-5 CASGVGQGVDEQYF TGTGCTAGTGGTGTAGGACAGGGAGTCGACGAGCAGTACTTC
19 TRBD1 TRBJ1-4 - TRBV4-1 CASSQIGTGVQRVGEKLFF TGCGCCAGCAGCCAGATCGGGACAGGGGTCCAGAGGGTAGGGGAAAAACTGTTTTTT
16 TRBD1 TRBJ1-6 - TRBV4-3 CASSQEWDSGNSPLHF TGCGCCAGCAGCCAAGAATGGGACAGTGGTAATTCACCCCTCCACTTT
16 - TRBJ1-5 - TRBV12-5 CASGLPWGGGNQPQHF TGTGCTAGTGGTTTGCCATGGGGAGGGGGCAATCAGCCCCAGCATTTT
14 - TRBJ2-7 - TRBV5-5 CASSLAGGSYEQYF TGTGCCAGCAGCTTGGCCGGGGGTTCCTACGAGCAGTACTTC
15 - TRBJ1-1 - TRBV19 CASSILVRRNDEAFF TGTGCCAGTAGTATCCTAGTTAGGCGAAACGATGAAGCTTTCTTT
14 - TRBJ1-6 - TRBV6-6 CASLEGSYNSPLHF TGTGCCAGCCTGGAGGGGTCCTATAATTCACCCCTCCACTTT
16 TRBD2 TRBJ2-1 - TRBV5-4 CASSPGGTSGVNEQFF TGTGCCAGCAGCCCTGGCGGGACTAGCGGGGTAAATGAGCAGTTCTTC